This T cell receptor (beta chain) was captured in a study of blood T cell repertoires in COVID-19. Study summary: Acute-phase and convalescent COVID-19 samples originated in the United States, Italy and Spain.

In the study's own analysis: Estimated nucleated cell counts came from reference gene primer amplification. The table came from immunoSEQ multiplex PCR; TCRdb's copy has only in-frame clones and leaves some out. V and J calls and clone size are copied from that table; D and trimming were computed from the DNA. The sample lists 400,000 or so clones, roughly 87% occurring once. This receptor was obtained from a woman aged 40 to 50 with acute COVID-19. The specimen was PBMCs or T cells enriched from blood (not recorded which).

The CDR3 region is CASTLLNQPQHF. The CDR3 nucleotides are TGTGCCAGCACCCTTTTGAATCAGCCCCAGCATTTT. The chain uses TRBV12-3 or TRBV12-4 and TRBJ1-5; D unresolved. Trimming took 7 bases from V and 4 from J, leaving 8 bases between them. The length of the CDR3 is 12 residues.